The clone carrying this TCR beta chain occurred many times. Antigen unknown. CDR1 and CDR2 (germline): GTSNPN, SVGIG (reference sequence). The CDR3 is 13 amino acids. V lost 5 bases, J lost 5 bases, and 8 bases stayed unmatched. This entry is derived from a study of regulatory T cells in long-lasting Graves disease. Study results and limitations: With some 2,700 shared public clonotypes, persistent patients exceeded new patients, who shared over 850.

Regarding time point: newly diagnosed GD, antithyroid drugs for less than 3 months. Construction of the TCR library relied on RNA isolated from PBMCs. Building of the TCR beta libraries involved iRepertoire HTBI primers and Arm-PCR of CDR3 regions. TCRdb analysed the multiplex PCR reads with MiXCR anew, one entry per CDR3 protein. Of some 220,000 distinct CDR3 sequences detected, roughly 18% appear once; the ten largest clones hold about 11%. These data are also associated with another study on T cells in Graves' hyperthyroidism and ophthalmopathy. This second study notes: A patient was excluded if there was uncontrolled infection, other autoimmune disease, pregnancy or lactation. The diagnostic basis comprised clinical symptoms, serum thyroxine and TRAb, thyroid ultrasound and orbital computed tomography. The study used the HTBI primer set for a first-round RT-PCR of the TCR CDR3.

The sample was peripheral blood mononuclear cells (PBMCs), taken at new diagnosis, from a patient treated with antithyroid drugs. This sequence originates from a woman in her twenties or thirties with Graves disease. V and J are TRBV30 and TRBJ1-1, with 7 bases that match TRBD1. The CDR3 sequence is CAWSRDSGTEAFF. The CDR3 DNA follows: TGTGCCTGGTCCCGGGACAGTGGGACTGAAGCTTTCTTT. The full variable domain, rest sourced from reference TRBV30 and TRBJ1-1, is SQTIHQWPATLVQPVGSPLSLECTVEGTSNPNLYWYRQAAGRGLQLLFYSVGIGQISSEVPQNLSASRPQDRQFILSSKKLLLSDSGFYLCAWSRDSGTEAFFGQGTRLTVV.